Below, 30 T cell receptor beta chains from the same sample are listed, as sequenced in a study of brain T cells in children with intractable seizures. Sequencing used immunoSEQ multiplex PCR; TCRdb keeps in-frame clones, though not all of them. This table has a few hundred thousand clones, over 90% appearing once. Time point in this sample: blood from clinic visit 5 months post-surgery; TSC patient then seizure free. Sequences were derived from peripheral blood, sampled 4 to 5 months after surgery. The receptors were gathered from a boy under two years old with tuberous sclerosis and intractable seizures.

The chain joins TRBV7-8 to TRBJ2-4; D gene unclear. Trimming removed 2 bases from V and 2 bases from J, with 13 bases in between. The CDR3 spans 16 residues. Looked up from germline, CDR1 is SGHVS and CDR2 is FQNEAQ. This CDR3 is CASSLHARNTKNIQYF. Here the CDR3 DNA reads TGTGCCAGCAGCTTACACGCCAGAAACACCAAAAACATTCAGTACTTC.

The chain carries TRBV29-1 and TRBJ2-3, with D uncertain. Trimming cost V 0 bases and J 8 bases, with 0 bases left between them. The CDR3 spans 9 residues. Germline assignment: CDR1 SQVTM and CDR2 ANQGSEA. The CDR3 here is CSVEDTQYF. CDR3 sequence (DNA): TGCAGCGTTGAAGATACGCAGTATTTT.

The chain links TRBV6-6 to TRBJ2-3; D not resolved. The CDR3 extends over 16 amino acids. V dropped 2 bases and J dropped 0 bases, with 12 bases sitting between them. Germline V gene lookup returns CDR1 MNHNY and CDR2 SVGAGI (reference sequence). The CDR3 here is CASSYLAALSTDTQYF. DNA of the CDR3: TGTGCCAGCAGTTACCTGGCAGCCCTTAGCACAGATACGCAGTATTTT.

This clone appeared a single time. The CDR3 here is CASSAGTGAILSGANVLTF. The CDR3 DNA sequence: TGTGCCAGCAGCGCCGGGACAGGCGCCATACTCTCTGGGGCCAACGTCCTGACTTTC. The chain links TRBV9 to TRBJ2-6, with TRBD1 matching 8 bases. This CDR3 region has 19 residues. The V gene's germline CDR1 is SGDLS and CDR2 YYNGEE. J lost 0 bases, V lost 3 bases, and 11 bases had no gene match. Drawing the rest from reference TRBV9 and TRBJ2-6, the complete variable domain is DSGVTQTPKHLITATGQRVTLRCSPRSGDLSVYWYQQSLDQGLQFLIQYYNGEERAKGNILERFSAQQFPDLHSELNLSSLELGDSALYFCASSAGTGAILSGANVLTFGAGSRLTVL.

The chain joins TRBV5-1 to TRBJ2-3, with 10 nucleotides matching TRBD2. CDR3 length: 14 amino acids. V gave up 3 bases and J gave up 6 bases; unmatched junction bases: 4. Germline V gene lookup returns CDR1 SGHRS and CDR2 YFSETQ. CDR3 in amino acids: CASSSGLALDTQYF. The DNA for the CDR3 is TGCGCCAGCAGCTCGGGACTAGCGTTGGATACGCAGTATTTT.

The chain links TRBV2 to TRBJ1-2; weak D call: TRBD1 (5 bases). The germline CDR1 and CDR2 sequences are SNHLY and FYNNEI. The CDR3 has 14 amino acids. Trimming stripped 6 bases from V and 5 bases from J, with 16 bases between. CDR3 nucleotides: TGTGCCAGCAGAGTCGCAGGGAACAGATATGGCTACACCTTC. The encoded protein is CASRVAGNRYGYTF.

The CDR3 DNA reads TGTGCCAGCACACCCGTCGAAAACACCATATATTTT. It encodes CASTPVENTIYF. This sequence joins TRBV2 and TRBJ1-3; unclear D gene. From germline, CDR1 is SNHLY and CDR2 FYNNEI. This CDR3 has 12 amino acids. Trimming removed 7 bases at V and 6 bases at J, with 10 bases between.

The rearrangement uses TRBV7-3 and TRBJ1-1; D unresolved. CDR1 SGHTA and CDR2 FQGTGA come from the germline V gene. Trimming removed 6 bases at V and 1 base at J, with 9 bases between. This CDR3 comprises 13 residues. The CDR3 coding sequence is TGTGCCAGCAGTCAATTAAGGAACACTGAAGCTTTCTTT. It specifies CASSQLRNTEAFF.

This chain connects TRBV24-1 to TRBJ2-1; 11 bases are shared with TRBD2. The germline gives CDR1 KGHDR, CDR2 SFDVKD. V gave up 4 bases and J gave up 10 bases; unmatched junction bases: 8. CDR3 length equals 15 residues. CDR3 sequence reads: CATSDPTSGTHEQFF. In DNA form, the CDR3 reads TGTGCCACCAGTGACCCGACTAGCGGGACCCACGAGCAGTTCTTC.

J is TRBJ1-5 and V is TRBV19; D is uncertain. The CDR3 covers 18 residues. Germline V lookup: CDR1 LNHDA, CDR2 SQIVND (reference sequence). Trimming removed 4 bases at V and 7 bases at J, with 26 bases between. CDR3 in DNA: TGTGCCAGTAGTAAAGCTAACGAAGAACACCGGCCCCGACAGCCCCAGCATTTT. The encoded protein is CASSKANEEHRPRQPQHF.

This chain joins TRBV6-1 and TRBJ2-7; D not certain. CDR3 length: 14 residues. Germline lookup yields CDR1 MNHNS and CDR2 SASEGT. The V and J ends lost 2 bases and 0 bases respectively, with 8 bases between them. CDR3 sequence reads: CASSESRYSYEQYF. CDR3 in DNA: TGTGCCAGCAGTGAAAGTCGGTACTCCTACGAGCAGTACTTC.

This chain links TRBV6-5 with TRBJ1-4; the D is unclear. This CDR3 is built from 12 residues. The ends were cut back, 5 bases at V and 12 bases at J, with 13 bases in the middle. Per the germline V gene, CDR1 is MNHEY and CDR2 is SVGAGI. The CDR3 loop reads CASSRDISELFF. The CDR3 DNA sequence: TGTGCCAGCAGTCGAGATATCAGTGAACTGTTTTTT.

The rearrangement joins TRBV9 to TRBJ1-5; D uncertain. Germline CDR1 SGDLS, CDR2 YYNGEE. The V end lost 4 bases, the J end lost 6 bases, and 14 bases lay between the germline ends. CDR3 length equals 14 residues. For the CDR3, the DNA is TGTGCCAGCAGCCCCCGGGAGGTGGGTCAGCCCCAGCATTTT. It is translated as CASSPREVGQPQHF.

The V gene is TRBV13, the J gene TRBJ2-7; TRBD1 aligns across 9 bases. The CDR3 length is 13 residues. Germline-derived CDR1 and CDR2 are PRHDT and FYEKMQ (reference sequence). J lost 0 bases, V lost 6 bases, and 0 bases had no gene match. The CDR3 loop reads CASRGQGSYEQYF. The DNA for the CDR3 is TGTGCCAGCAGGGGACAGGGCTCCTACGAGCAGTACTTC.

In this sample, this clone turned up once. The CDR3 here is CATSLRDQNTGELFF. In DNA form, the CDR3 reads TGTGCCACCAGTCTTCGGGACCAGAACACCGGGGAGCTGTTTTTT. The chain employs TRBV24-1 and TRBJ2-2; the D gene could be TRBD1 or TRBD2 (5 bases each). V was cut by 6 bases and J by 1 base, with 11 bases left in between. The CDR3 length is 15 residues. Germline CDR1 is KGHDR and CDR2 is SFDVKD.

The count of this clone is one. The chain employs TRBV29-1 and TRBJ2-5; D gene uncertain. V was shortened by 4 bases and J by 0 bases, with 6 bases between the two germline ends. The CDR3 contains 12 residues. The germline gives CDR1 SQVTM, CDR2 ANQGSEA. This chain's CDR3 is CSVGQNQETQYF. CDR3 DNA sequence: TGCAGCGTTGGCCAGAACCAAGAGACCCAGTACTTC.

This rearrangement joins TRBV27 to TRBJ2-2; the D is unclear. The CDR3 is 12 residues long. Germline CDR1 MNHEY, CDR2 SMNVEV (reference sequence). The germline V and J ends were trimmed by 2 bases and 7 bases, with 5 bases remaining between them. The CDR3 nucleotides are TGTGCCAGCAGTTTAGGTGTCGGGGAGCTGTTTTTT. Translation gives CASSLGVGELFF.

This clone was counted a few times. The chain is built from TRBV12-3 or TRBV12-4 and TRBJ1-1, with unresolved D. V dropped 5 bases and J dropped 3 bases, with 4 bases sitting between them. This CDR3 region has 11 residues. The DNA for the CDR3 is TGTGCCAGCAGTAGGTACACTGAAGCTTTCTTT. Its translation is CASSRYTEAFF.

The chain links TRBV4-1 to TRBJ1-3, with D unclear. The CDR3 loop spans 12 amino acids. Germline loops: CDR1 MGHRA, CDR2 YSYEKL. Trimming removed 3 bases at V and 2 bases at J, with 2 bases between. The DNA for the CDR3 is TGCGCCAGCAGCCAGCCTGGAAACACCATATATTTT. Translation: CASSQPGNTIYF.

V usage is TRBV7-9 and J usage is TRBJ1-5, with 7 bases fitting TRBD1. Per germline, CDR1 SEHNR and CDR2 FQNEAQ (reference sequence). The CDR3 is 15 amino acids. J gave up 5 bases and V 5 bases, and 9 bases lay outside the gene matches. CDR3 DNA: TGTGCCAGCAGCCCAGACAGGGTTAGGGATCAGCCCCAGCATTTT. Its protein is CASSPDRVRDQPQHF.

The chain links TRBV28 to TRBJ2-2; D may be TRBD2 (6 bases). CDR1 is MDHEN, CDR2 SYDVKM, per germline. The CDR3 length is 14 residues. With 6 bases removed from V and 5 bases from J, the gap between germline ends came to 13 bases. The CDR3 DNA reads TGTGCCAGCAGCCTCCGAGGGAGGACCGGGGAGCTGTTTTTT. Residues: CASSLRGRTGELFF.

The chain employs TRBV6-1 and TRBJ1-5, with TRBD1 matching 7 bases. Trimming at V came to 4 bases and at J to 5 bases, leaving 11 bases not matched to a gene. The CDR3 covers 16 residues. Per germline, CDR1 MNHNS and CDR2 SASEGT. The CDR3 DNA reads as TGTGCCAGCAGTGTAGGGGACAGACAGTTCGATCAGCCCCAGCATTTT. Amino acids: CASSVGDRQFDQPQHF.

The CDR3 nucleotides are TGTGCCAGCAGGGGGACTAGCGGGAGTTCCGTAGGTTTTGGAGAGACCCAGTACTTC. The encoded protein is CASRGTSGSSVGFGETQYF. The chain couples TRBV28 to TRBJ2-5, with 14 bases that match TRBD2. Germline V gene data show CDR1 as MDHEN and CDR2 as SYDVKM. This CDR3 has 19 amino acids. J was trimmed by 4 bases and V by 6 bases; bases with no gene match: 16.

This clone was recorded a few times. This sequence joins TRBV27 and TRBJ1-1; D not certain. CDR1 MNHEY and CDR2 SMNVEV come from the germline V gene (reference sequence). The CDR3 has 13 residues. V lost 5 bases, J lost 4 bases, and 11 bases lay in between. The CDR3 region has the DNA TGTGCCAGCAGTGTACGGGAGGGCACTGAAGCTTTCTTT. Translated: CASSVREGTEAFF.

This clone was seen only once. The V gene is TRBV23-1, the J gene TRBJ1-1; 12 nucleotides line up with TRBD1. TRBV23-1 is known as an ORF, though its function is uncertain. The CDR3 length is 17 residues. Germline trimming cut 0 bases from V and 5 bases from J; bases unmatched to any gene: 7. The CDR3 loop reads CASSQSRDRGLLTEAFF. The CDR3 DNA is TGCGCCAGCAGTCAATCGAGGGACAGGGGGCTTTTAACTGAAGCTTTCTTT.

The chain links TRBV5-4 to TRBJ2-1; 8 positions match TRBD1. The CDR3 spans 18 residues. CDR1 and CDR2 from the germline V gene are SGHNT and YYREEE (reference sequence). Germline trimming cut 3 bases from V and 3 bases from J; bases unmatched to any gene: 14. This CDR3 is CASSSRRSGTGVYNEQFF. In DNA form, the CDR3 reads TGTGCCAGCAGCTCGAGACGGTCCGGGACAGGCGTCTACAATGAGCAGTTCTTC. Together with reference TRBV5-4 and TRBJ2-1, the CDR3 gives the full variable domain: ETGVTQSPTHLIKTRGQQVTLRCSSQSGHNTVSWYQQALGQGPQFIFQYYREEENGRGNFPPRFSGLQFPNYSSELNVNALELDDSALYLCASSSRRSGTGVYNEQFFGPGTRLTVL.

The chain is built from TRBV5-6 and TRBJ1-1; D not resolved. The CDR3 totals 11 residues. Germline V CDR1 and CDR2: SGHDT, YYEEEE. V lost 6 bases and J 9 bases, leaving 12 bases between the germline ends. The CDR3 sequence is CASIDRGKAFF. The CDR3 DNA follows: TGTGCCAGCATCGACCGGGGTAAAGCTTTCTTT.

The chain employs TRBV6-6 and TRBJ1-2, with D uncertain. This CDR3 has 13 residues. The ends were cut back, 2 bases at V and 3 bases at J, with 7 bases in the middle. From germline, CDR1 is MNHNY and CDR2 SVGAGI (reference sequence). The CDR3 coding sequence is TGTGCCAGCAGTTACATTGATTACTATGGCTACACCTTC. Translation: CASSYIDYYGYTF.

This sequence joins TRBV12-3 or TRBV12-4 and TRBJ1-4; D is uncertain. V was cut by 2 bases and J by 8 bases, with 9 bases left in between. The CDR3 spans 13 residues. In DNA form, the CDR3 reads TGTGCCAGCAGTTTACCGGGTGGCGAAAAACTGTTTTTT. It codes for CASSLPGGEKLFF.

The V gene is TRBV4-1, the J gene TRBJ2-6; 8 bases align to TRBD2. Germline CDR1 and CDR2: MGHRA and YSYEKL. V lost 2 bases and J lost 0; bases outside the gene matches: 3. The CDR3 consists of 17 residues. The chain's CDR3 is CASSQTSGLSGANVLTF. CDR3 coding DNA: TGCGCCAGCAGCCAAACTAGCGGACTCTCTGGGGCCAACGTCCTGACTTTC.